There are many counts of the clone carrying this TCR beta chain. The data were obtained in a study of CD8 T cells in ankylosing spondylitis. TCRdb re-analysed the 5' RACE reads in MiXCR, keeping a single row per CDR3 protein. The profile covers just over 300,000 distinct CDR3 sequences, with roughly 20% appearing a single time and 3.5% taken by the ten largest. The CDR3 has 14 residues. CDR1 and CDR2 from the germline V gene are SEHNR and FQNEAQ (reference sequence). V was clipped by 2 bases and J by 10 bases, with 14 bases between them. Sequenced input: blood, either unsorted or a sorted T cell fraction (not recorded which). The rearrangement joins TRBV7-9 to TRBJ1-4; maybe TRBD1 (6 bases). The origin of this receptor is a female donor with ankylosing spondylitis or in good health (not recorded which). The CDR3 sequence: CASSLRAGAGKLFF. Here the CDR3 DNA reads TGTGCCAGCAGCTTACGGGCAGGGGCCGGAAAACTGTTTTTT.